The 21 T cell receptor beta chains in this list originate from one sample, sequenced in a study. Sequenced by immunoSEQ multiplex PCR; TCRdb stores in-frame clones only, minus some. The data show around 49,000 clones, approximately 93% seen once. Sequences were obtained from PBMCs. Receptor source: a middle-aged man with rheumatoid arthritis.

The gene calls are TRBV7-2 and TRBJ1-1; D ambiguous. Trimming removed 2 bases at V and 0 bases at J, with 10 bases between. Germline assignment: CDR1 SGHTA and CDR2 FQGNSA. This CDR3 is built from 15 residues. CDR3 nucleotides: TGTGCCAGCAGCTTAACCGACCGCTTGAACACTGAAGCTTTCTTT. Translated, it gives CASSLTDRLNTEAFF.

The chain joins TRBV9 to TRBJ2-2, with D unclear. Trimming removed 0 bases at V and 1 base at J, with 7 bases between. In germline, CDR1 is SGDLS, CDR2 YYNGEE. The CDR3 totals 15 residues. CDR3 DNA sequence: TGTGCCAGCAGCGTAGGGCAGATGAACACCGGGGAGCTGTTTTTT. The encoded protein is CASSVGQMNTGELFF.

This clone turned up a few times. This sequence joins TRBV5-4 and TRBJ1-6, with a weak D call TRBD1 (5 bases). The CDR3 extends over 15 amino acids. With 4 bases removed from V and 5 bases from J, the gap between germline ends came to 13 bases. Germline values: CDR1 SGHNT, CDR2 YYREEE (reference sequence). The CDR3 region is CASSHSTEHNSPLHF. In DNA form, the CDR3 reads TGTGCCAGCAGCCACTCGACAGAGCATAATTCACCCCTCCACTTT.

This chain links TRBV7-8 with TRBJ2-2; possibly TRBD2 for D (5 bases). This CDR3 spans 16 amino acids. CDR1 SGHVS and CDR2 FQNEAQ come from the germline V gene. Between the trimmed V and J ends, which lost 5 bases and 6 bases, there was a span of 19 bases. The DNA of the CDR3 is TGTGCCAGCAGCCCCCGGGAAGCTTTTGGGTCCGGGGAGCTGTTTTTT. It is translated as CASSPREAFGSGELFF.

V usage is TRBV28 and J usage is TRBJ2-3; D perhaps matches TRBD1 (5 bases). The CDR3 is made up of 13 amino acids. Trimming took 4 bases from V and 4 from J, leaving 9 bases between them. Germline CDR1 reads MDHEN; CDR2 reads SYDVKM. The DNA of the CDR3 is TGTGCCAGCAGTTCCAGGGTACCAGATACGCAGTATTTT. It encodes CASSSRVPDTQYF.

J is TRBJ2-2 and V is TRBV5-6; TRBD1 aligns across 10 bases. Germline values: CDR1 SGHDT, CDR2 YYEEEE. The CDR3 runs to 16 residues. V shed 4 bases, J shed 4 bases, and the junction held 7 bases outside the gene matches. The CDR3 is CASSQGQGSFTGELFF. CDR3 DNA: TGTGCCAGCAGCCAGGGACAGGGGTCTTTCACCGGGGAGCTGTTTTTT.

This clone is deemed medium-sized. The chain has TRBV5-6 and TRBJ2-3; no firm D call. Germline loops: CDR1 SGHDT, CDR2 YYEEEE. The length of the CDR3 is 16 residues. Trimming pared 1 base from V and 5 bases from J, leaving 17 bases between. CDR3 sequence reads: CASSLLMGWYEDTQYF. DNA of the CDR3: TGTGCCAGCAGCTTGTTGATGGGGTGGTATGAAGATACGCAGTATTTT.

The chain recombines TRBV5-1 with TRBJ2-1, with 8 bases fitting TRBD1. The CDR3 is 16 residues long. Germline CDR1 and CDR2: SGHRS and YFSETQ. J was trimmed by 2 bases and V by 0 bases; bases with no gene match: 4. Here the CDR3 reads CASSLVTGGPYNEQFF. The CDR3 DNA reads TGCGCCAGCAGCTTGGTTACAGGGGGGCCCTACAATGAGCAGTTCTTC.

V and J are TRBV19 and TRBJ1-2, with no clear D. The length of the CDR3 is 14 residues. V was pared by 5 bases and J by 2 bases, with 12 bases between. Germline V gene lookup returns CDR1 LNHDA and CDR2 SQIVND (reference sequence). CDR3 sequence reads: CASSPRTVNYGYTF. As DNA, the CDR3 is TGTGCCAGTAGTCCCCGGACGGTGAACTATGGCTACACCTTC.

The chain employs TRBV6-6 and TRBJ1-1; unclear D gene. Germline V gene lookup returns CDR1 MNHNY and CDR2 SVGAGI (reference sequence). The CDR3 contains 14 residues. V gave up 0 bases and J gave up 5 bases, with 10 bases separating them. DNA for the CDR3: TGTGCCAGCAGTTACTCGATCGCCGGAACTGAAGCTTTCTTT. Translated, it gives CASSYSIAGTEAFF.

This chain connects TRBV5-1 to TRBJ2-5, with TRBD2 as a possible D gene (6 bases). The CDR3 has 15 residues. V lost 0 bases and J lost 4, with 13 bases in between. Germline-derived CDR1 and CDR2 are SGHRS and YFSETQ. CDR3: CASSLELGGRETQYF. Here the CDR3 DNA reads TGCGCCAGCAGCTTGGAGCTCGGGGGTAGAGAGACCCAGTACTTC.

This clone has more than one count but fewer than ten. Here the CDR3 DNA reads TGTGCCAGCAGCTGGGGGACAGGGCTCCTCTATGGCTACACCTTC. Its protein product is CASSWGTGLLYGYTF. The chain employs TRBV7-9 and TRBJ1-2; TRBD1 matches 9 bases. The length of the CDR3 is 15 residues. The V segment lost 4 bases and the J segment 4 bases; nucleotides outside the gene matches: 7. The germline V gene encodes CDR1 SEHNR and CDR2 FQNEAQ (reference sequence).

V and J are TRBV4-2 and TRBJ2-7; D is ambiguous. From germline, CDR1 is LGHNA and CDR2 YNFKEQ. The CDR3 covers 13 residues. V lost 4 bases and J 2 bases, leaving 9 bases between the germline ends. DNA of the CDR3: TGTGCCAGCAGCCCAACTCCGACCTACGAGCAGTACTTC. Translated, it gives CASSPTPTYEQYF.

V usage is TRBV28 and J usage is TRBJ1-1; the D gene is possibly TRBD1 (6 bases). V gave up 2 bases and J gave up 4 bases, with 8 bases separating them. CDR3 length: 13 amino acids. Per germline, CDR1 MDHEN and CDR2 SYDVKM. CDR3 bases: TGTGCCAGCAGTTTAAACAGGGTCACTGAAGCTTTCTTT. This sequence encodes CASSLNRVTEAFF.

This chain connects TRBV6-5 to TRBJ1-4; TRBD1 matches at 9 bases. The CDR3 consists of 15 residues. Unmatched junction bases numbered 4, after V lost 2 bases and J lost 6 bases. The germline V gene has CDR1 MNHEY and CDR2 SVGAGI. CDR3 bases: TGTGCCAGCAGTTACCTGGGACAGGGTTATGAAAAACTGTTTTTT. It codes for CASSYLGQGYEKLFF.

V gene TRBV5-1 combines with J gene TRBJ1-6; D not resolved. The CDR3 has 12 residues. The germline V gene has CDR1 SGHRS and CDR2 YFSETQ. Trimming shortened V by 4 bases and J by 7 bases, and 6 bases separated the two germline ends. The CDR3: CASSGGNSPLHF. DNA of the CDR3: TGCGCCAGCAGCGGCGGCAATTCACCCCTCCACTTT.

The chain couples TRBV27 to TRBJ1-1, with 10 bases aligning to TRBD1. CDR3 length equals 18 residues. Germline V gives CDR1 MNHEY, CDR2 SMNVEV (reference sequence). V lost 2 bases to trimming and J lost 3 bases; unmatched junction nucleotides: 12. CDR3 loop: CASSLRTLGTGVYTEAFF. The CDR3 nucleotides are TGTGCCAGCAGTTTACGGACCCTTGGGACAGGGGTCTACACTGAAGCTTTCTTT.

The V gene is TRBV5-8, the J gene TRBJ1-5; a weak D match, TRBD1 (6 bases). CDR1 is SGHTS, CDR2 YDEGEE, per germline. This CDR3 is 13 amino acids long. V lost 4 bases and J 7 bases, leaving 12 bases between the germline ends. The CDR3 loop is CASSLQGLQPQHF. The CDR3 coding sequence is TGTGCCAGCAGCCTACAGGGTCTGCAGCCCCAGCATTTT.

As regards this clone: One junction end disagrees with the germline gene, perhaps due to a read error. The chain joins TRBV2 to TRBJ1-2; the match to TRBD1 covers 8 bases. This CDR3 has 14 residues. Germline V lookup: CDR1 SNHLY, CDR2 FYNNEI. The CDR3 DNA reads as TGTGCCAGCAGCGAAGGAGGACAGGGAGGCGGCTACACCTTC. Amino acids: CASSEGGQGGGYTF.

The rearrangement links TRBV30 to TRBJ2-7; unclear D gene. Trimming shortened V by 2 bases and J by 0 bases, and 11 bases separated the two germline ends. CDR3 length: 14 amino acids. The V gene's germline CDR1 is GTSNPN and CDR2 SVGIG (reference sequence). The CDR3: CAWSFRLSSYEQYF. In nucleotides, the CDR3 is TGTGCCTGGAGTTTTAGGTTAAGCTCCTACGAGCAGTACTTC. The variable domain in full, with the rest retrieved from reference TRBV30 and TRBJ2-7, is SQTIHQWPATLVQPVGSPLSLECTVEGTSNPNLYWYRQAAGRGLQLLFYSVGIGQISSEVPQNLSASRPQDRQFILSSKKLLLSDSGFYLCAWSFRLSSYEQYFGPGTRLTVT.

The V call is TRBV11-2, the J call TRBJ2-7, with D possibly being TRBD2 (5 bases). CDR1 is SGHAT and CDR2 is FQNNGV in the germline V gene. V dropped 5 bases and J dropped 2 bases, with 16 bases sitting between them. This CDR3 is 15 amino acids long. The CDR3 sequence is CASSLSGPGAYEQYF. The CDR3 DNA is TGTGCCAGCAGCCTAAGCGGCCCAGGAGCCTACGAGCAGTACTTC.